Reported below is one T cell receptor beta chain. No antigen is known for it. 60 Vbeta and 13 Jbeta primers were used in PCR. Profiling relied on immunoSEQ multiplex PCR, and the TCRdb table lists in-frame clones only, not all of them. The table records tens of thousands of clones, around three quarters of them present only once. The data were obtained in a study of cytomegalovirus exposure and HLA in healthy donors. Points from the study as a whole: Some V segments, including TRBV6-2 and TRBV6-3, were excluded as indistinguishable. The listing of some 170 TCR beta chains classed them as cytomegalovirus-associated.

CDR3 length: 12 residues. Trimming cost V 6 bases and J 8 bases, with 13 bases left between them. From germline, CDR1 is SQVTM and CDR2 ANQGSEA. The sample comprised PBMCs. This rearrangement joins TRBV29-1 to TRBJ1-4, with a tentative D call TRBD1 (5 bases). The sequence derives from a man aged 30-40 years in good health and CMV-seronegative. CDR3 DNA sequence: TGCAGCGTCTTCGGGGGGGACGAAAAACTGTTTTTT. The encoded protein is CSVFGGDEKLFF. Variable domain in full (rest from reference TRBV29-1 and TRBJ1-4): SAVISQKPSRDICQRGTSLTIQCQVDSQVTMMFWYRQQPGQSLTLIATANQGSEATYESGFVIDKFPISRPNLTFSTLTVSNMSPEDSSIYLCSVFGGDEKLFFGSGTQLSVL.